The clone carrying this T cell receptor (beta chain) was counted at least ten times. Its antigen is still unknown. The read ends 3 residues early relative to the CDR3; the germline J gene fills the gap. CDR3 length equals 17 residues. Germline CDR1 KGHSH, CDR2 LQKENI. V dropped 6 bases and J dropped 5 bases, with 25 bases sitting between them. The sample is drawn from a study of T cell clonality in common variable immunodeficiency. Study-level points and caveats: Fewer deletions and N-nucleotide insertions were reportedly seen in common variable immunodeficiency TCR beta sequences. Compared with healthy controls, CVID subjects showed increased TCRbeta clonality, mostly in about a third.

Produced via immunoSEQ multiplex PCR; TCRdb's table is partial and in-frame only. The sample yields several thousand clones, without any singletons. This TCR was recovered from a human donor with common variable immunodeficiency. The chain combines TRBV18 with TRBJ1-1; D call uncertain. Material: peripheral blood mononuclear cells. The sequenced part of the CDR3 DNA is TGTGCCAGCTCTCCGGAGGAGGGTTCAAGTTTGGAAACTGAA. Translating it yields CASSPEEGSSLETE. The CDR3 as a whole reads CASSPEEGSSLETEAFF. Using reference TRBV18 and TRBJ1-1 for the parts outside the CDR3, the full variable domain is NAGVMQNPRHLVRRRGQEARLRCSPMKGHSHVYWYRQLPEEGLKFMVYLQKENIIDESGMPKERFSAEFPKEGPSILRIQQVVRGDSAAYFCASSPEEGSSLETEAFFGQGTRLTVV.